This paragraph covers one T cell receptor beta chain sequence. This CDR3 is built from 18 residues. Germline V lookup: CDR1 LNHDA, CDR2 SQIVND (reference sequence). Trimming shortened V by 1 base and J by 4 bases, and 21 bases separated the two germline ends. The data stem from a study of ipilimumab plus nivolumab after autologous stem cell transplantation. TCRdb's copy holds only in-frame clones and misses some; the assay was immunoSEQ multiplex PCR. The sample records about 10,000 clones, 78% being singletons. Checkpoint therapy with ipilimumab 1 mg/kg began 14 to 28 days after transplant. Sequenced here: PBMCs, sampled in a trial of ipilimumab plus nivolumab as post-transplant consolidation. The sequence came from a male donor with diffuse large B-cell lymphoma. The rearrangement links TRBV19 to TRBJ2-3; D is undetermined. The CDR3 nucleotides read TGTGCCAGTAGTATAGGGCAGAGGACGTCCTTGTGGGCAGATACGCAGTATTTT. It translates to CASSIGQRTSLWADTQYF. Looking up the rest from reference TRBV19 and TRBJ2-3 gives the full variable domain: DGGITQSPKYLFRKEGQNVTLSCEQNLNHDAMYWYRQDPGQGLRLIYYSQIVNDFQKGDIAEGYSVSREKKESFPLTVTSAQKNPTAFYLCASSIGQRTSLWADTQYFGPGTRLTVL.